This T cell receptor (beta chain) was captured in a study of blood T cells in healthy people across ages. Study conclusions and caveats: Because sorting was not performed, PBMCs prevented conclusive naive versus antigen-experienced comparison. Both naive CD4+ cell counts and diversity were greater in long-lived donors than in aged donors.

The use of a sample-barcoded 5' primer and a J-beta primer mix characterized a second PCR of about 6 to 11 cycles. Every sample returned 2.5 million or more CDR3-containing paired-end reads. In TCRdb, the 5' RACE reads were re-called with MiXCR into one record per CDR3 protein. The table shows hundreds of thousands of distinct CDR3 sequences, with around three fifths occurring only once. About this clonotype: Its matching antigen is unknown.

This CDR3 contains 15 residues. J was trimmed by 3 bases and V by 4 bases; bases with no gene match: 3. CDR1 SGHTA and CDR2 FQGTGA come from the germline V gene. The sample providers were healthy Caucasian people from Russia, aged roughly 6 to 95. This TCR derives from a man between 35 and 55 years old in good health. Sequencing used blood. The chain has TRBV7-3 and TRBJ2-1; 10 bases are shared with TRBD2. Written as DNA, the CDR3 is TGTGCCAGCAGCTCAGCGGGAGGGGGCTACAATGAGCAGTTCTTC. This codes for CASSSAGGGYNEQFF.